Listed here are 30 T cell receptor beta chains from one sample, sequenced in a study of blood T cell repertoires in COVID-19. Using immunoSEQ multiplex PCR, the repertoire was profiled, and TCRdb retains in-frame clones only, with some absent. Of approximately 100,000 clones in the sample, roughly 89% were seen once. The sample consisted of peripheral blood. These receptor sequences come from a woman older than 75 in a cohort sampled during active COVID-19.

The J gene is TRBJ2-3, the V gene TRBV6-5; D might be TRBD1 (6 bases). V was shortened by 4 bases and J by 1 base, with 12 bases between the two germline ends. CDR3 length equals 15 residues. CDR1 MNHEY and CDR2 SVGAGI come from the germline V gene. As DNA, the CDR3 is TGTGCCAGCAGTTCCCGGGACATTCGCACAGATACGCAGTATTTT. This translates into CASSSRDIRTDTQYF.

The V call is TRBV19, the J call TRBJ1-1; unclear D gene. This CDR3 has 14 amino acids. Germline V CDR1 and CDR2: LNHDA, SQIVND (reference sequence). The V gene lost 4 bases and the J gene lost 0 bases, with 9 bases spanning the gap. The DNA for the CDR3 is TGTGCCAGTAGTAGAGACGGTTTGAACACTGAAGCTTTCTTT. This sequence encodes CASSRDGLNTEAFF.

The genes are TRBV21-1 and TRBJ1-5; TRBD1 was called by the table and not checked on the DNA. TRBV21-1 is annotated as a pseudogene. The CDR3 length is 19 residues. CDR3 in amino acids: CASSKYRTGGQNCNQPQHF. Written as DNA, the CDR3 is TGTGCCAGCAGTAAGTACCGGACAGGGGGGCAGAATTGCAATCAGCCCCAGCATTTT.

Of note for this clone: Other DNA sequences within the sample encode an identical CDR3. The chain carries TRBV19 and TRBJ1-2; D might be TRBD1 (6 bases). The V end lost 6 bases, the J end lost 3 bases, and 14 bases lay between the germline ends. This CDR3 is 14 amino acids long. CDR1 LNHDA and CDR2 SQIVND come from the germline V gene (reference sequence). The DNA of the CDR3 is TGTGCCAGTAGCTTAACGGGGGGCCACTATGGCTACACCTTC. Its translation is CASSLTGGHYGYTF.

In this sample, this clone turned up once. The chain employs TRBV11-3 and TRBJ1-1, with a possible D match to TRBD1 (5 bases). The germline V gene encodes CDR1 SGHNT and CDR2 YENEEA. This CDR3 region has 13 residues. Trimming shortened V by 8 bases and J by 0 bases, and 10 bases separated the two germline ends. The DNA of the CDR3 is TGTGCCAGCGGCCGGGGGATGAACACTGAAGCTTTCTTT. It translates to CASGRGMNTEAFF.

The V and J genes are TRBV24-1 and TRBJ2-1, with 9 bases fitting TRBD1. V lost 9 bases, J lost 9 bases, and 11 bases stayed unmatched. The CDR3 has 14 residues. The germline gives CDR1 KGHDR, CDR2 SFDVKD. CDR3 sequence: CATQRGQGFGEQFF. CDR3 sequence (DNA): TGTGCCACCCAGAGGGGACAGGGTTTTGGTGAGCAGTTCTTC.

The chain couples TRBV20-1 to TRBJ1-2; D may be TRBD1 (6 bases). V shed 3 bases and J shed 4 bases, with 15 bases lying between them. Germline CDR1 reads DFQATT; CDR2 reads SNEGSKA (reference sequence). CDR3 length: 14 amino acids. The CDR3 DNA reads TGCAGTGCTAGTGGCTCGGGACAACCCTATGGCTACACCTTC. Translating it yields CSASGSGQPYGYTF.

A single count supports this clone. This chain joins TRBV28 and TRBJ2-1; 12 nucleotides align to TRBD1. V shed 4 bases, J shed 7 bases, and the junction held 5 bases outside the gene matches. The CDR3 totals 15 residues. Germline V gene data show CDR1 as MDHEN and CDR2 as SYDVKM. CDR3 in amino acids: CASSSGTGGSNEQFF. As DNA, the CDR3 is TGTGCCAGCAGTTCCGGGACAGGGGGCTCTAATGAGCAGTTCTTC.

This clone was seen a single time. The gene calls are TRBV5-5 and TRBJ1-2; 7 nucleotides line up with TRBD1. The CDR3 has 17 residues. Germline CDR1 SGHKS, CDR2 YYEKEE (reference sequence). V lost 0 bases and J lost 4; bases outside the gene matches: 12. The CDR3 here is CASSLAGGTALGYGYTF. The CDR3 coding sequence is TGTGCCAGCAGCTTGGCCGGTGGGACAGCATTGGGCTATGGCTACACCTTC.

V is TRBV6-6 and J is TRBJ2-3; D is perhaps TRBD2 (5 bases). V gave up 2 bases and J gave up 0 bases, with 12 bases separating them. The germline gives CDR1 MNHNY, CDR2 SVGAGI (reference sequence). The CDR3 totals 16 residues. The CDR3 bases are TGTGCCAGCAGTTACGGGAGATTTTCTAGCACAGATACGCAGTATTTT. Translated: CASSYGRFSSTDTQYF.

Only one count was recorded for this clone. The chain carries TRBV11-3 and TRBJ2-3; D is unclear. V lost 6 bases to trimming and J lost 3 bases, with 10 bases between them. The CDR3 consists of 13 residues. Germline V gene sequence: CDR1 SGHNT, CDR2 YENEEA. The CDR3 sequence is CASSYLTTDTQYF. The CDR3, as DNA: TGTGCCAGCAGTTACCTGACAACAGATACGCAGTATTTT.

The chain links TRBV4-1 to TRBJ2-7; D not certain. Trimming removed 4 bases at V and 7 bases at J, with 17 bases between. The CDR3 consists of 14 residues. The germline V gene encodes CDR1 MGHRA and CDR2 YSYEKL. CDR3 nucleotides: TGCGCCAGCAGCCCCCGCGAGATGACAATGGAGCAGTACTTC. Translated, it gives CASSPREMTMEQYF.

This clone came up a few times. CDR3 residues: CASSEREQYF. For the CDR3, the DNA is TGTGCCAGCAGTGAGCGGGAGCAGTACTTC. The gene calls are TRBV6-1 and TRBJ2-7; D uncertain. This CDR3 is 10 amino acids long. V was clipped by 3 bases and J by 7 bases, with 4 bases between them. The germline CDR1 and CDR2 sequences are MNHNS and SASEGT.

The genes are TRBV11-2 and TRBJ2-7; D is uncertain. V was trimmed by 0 bases and J by 6 bases, leaving 15 bases between them. The CDR3 spans 15 residues. Germline V lookup: CDR1 SGHAT, CDR2 FQNNGV. The CDR3 loop reads CASSLDLGRISEQYF. The CDR3 DNA reads TGTGCCAGCAGCTTAGATCTCGGTAGAATCTCCGAGCAGTACTTC.

This rearrangement joins TRBV24-1 to TRBJ2-1, with TRBD1 identical over 7 bases. This CDR3 comprises 13 residues. Germline CDR1 reads KGHDR; CDR2 reads SFDVKD. The J segment lost 8 bases and the V segment lost 3 bases, leaving 3 bases of the junction unmatched. The CDR3 coding sequence is TGTGCCACCAGTGATAAACAGGGGTATGAGCAGTTCTTC. This translates into CATSDKQGYEQFF.

This chain joins TRBV18 and TRBJ1-1; possibly TRBD1 for D (5 bases). V lost 4 bases to trimming and J lost 1 base, with 22 bases between them. Germline V lookup: CDR1 KGHSH, CDR2 LQKENI. The CDR3 is made up of 18 amino acids. DNA for the CDR3: TGTGCCAGCTCACGAACGTCGGGGGGGGAAAGTTGGAACACTGAAGCTTTCTTT. Its translation: CASSRTSGGESWNTEAFF.

The chain links TRBV7-9 to TRBJ2-5; possibly TRBD2 for D (5 bases). The V end lost 6 bases, the J end lost 7 bases, and 18 bases lay between the germline ends. The CDR3 has 14 amino acids. Germline lookup yields CDR1 SEHNR and CDR2 FQNEAQ (reference sequence). CDR3 residues: CASSHEGMPGTQYF. The CDR3 DNA sequence: TGTGCCAGCAGTCATGAGGGTATGCCAGGGACCCAGTACTTC. Supplemented by reference TRBV7-9 and TRBJ2-5, the full variable domain reads DTGVSQNPRHKITKRGQNVTFRCDPISEHNRLYWYRQTLGQGPEFLTYFQNEAQLEKSRLLSDRFSAERPKGSFSTLEIQRTEQGDSAMYLCASSHEGMPGTQYFGPGTRLLVL.

This rearrangement joins TRBV28 to TRBJ2-1, with TRBD1 matching 9 bases. Germline V gene lookup returns CDR1 MDHEN and CDR2 SYDVKM. Unmatched junction bases numbered 1, after V lost 4 bases and J lost 3 bases. The CDR3 has 14 amino acids. CDR3 amino acids: CASSSGQGYNEQFF. The CDR3 nucleotides are TGTGCCAGCAGTTCGGGACAGGGCTACAATGAGCAGTTCTTC.

This chain joins TRBV7-8 and TRBJ1-5; tentatively, D is TRBD1 (5 bases). Trimming took off 1 base at V and 6 bases at J, with 13 bases between the two ends. CDR1 SGHVS and CDR2 FQNEAQ come from the germline V gene. The CDR3 extends over 15 amino acids. CDR3 in DNA: TGTGCCAGCAGCTTAGAATGGCAGGGAAGTCAGCCCCAGCATTTT. It specifies CASSLEWQGSQPQHF.

V and J are TRBV6-5 and TRBJ1-5, with D uncertain. V lost 5 bases and J lost 2, with 13 bases in between. Per the germline V gene, CDR1 is MNHEY and CDR2 is SVGAGI. This CDR3 is built from 15 residues. CDR3 protein: CASSTTPGGNQPQHF. DNA of the CDR3: TGTGCCAGCAGTACCACCCCGGGAGGCAATCAGCCCCAGCATTTT.

V and J are TRBV7-2 and TRBJ2-7; D gene ambiguous. This CDR3 region has 14 residues. V was pared by 5 bases and J by 1 base, with 12 bases between. The germline V gene encodes CDR1 SGHTA and CDR2 FQGNSA. CDR3 DNA sequence: TGTGCCAGCAGCACTACGGTCGCGTCCTACGAGCAGTACTTC. Translating it yields CASSTTVASYEQYF.

The rearrangement joins TRBV28 to TRBJ2-3; D is undetermined. The CDR3 covers 13 residues. V gave up 4 bases and J gave up 4 bases, with 9 bases separating them. Germline CDR1 reads MDHEN; CDR2 reads SYDVKM. Here the CDR3 reads CASSSPSADTQYF. DNA for the CDR3: TGTGCCAGCAGTTCTCCTAGTGCAGATACGCAGTATTTT.

This clone came up a few times. The J gene is TRBJ1-6, the V gene TRBV27, with D perhaps matching TRBD1 (5 bases). CDR1 and CDR2 (germline): MNHEY, SMNVEV (reference sequence). V gave up 6 bases and J gave up 13 bases, with 16 bases separating them. The CDR3 is 13 amino acids. CDR3 sequence reads: CASSLAQGFPLHF. The CDR3 bases are TGTGCCAGCAGCCTTGCTCAGGGCTTTCCCCTCCACTTT.

The chain joins TRBV11-2 to TRBJ2-1; TRBD2 agrees at 12 bases. Germline CDR1 SGHAT, CDR2 FQNNGV. This CDR3 region has 19 residues. Trimming at V came to 0 bases and at J to 1 base, leaving 7 bases not matched to a gene. CDR3 amino acids: CASSLDILAGGLSYNEQFF. Here the CDR3 DNA reads TGTGCCAGCAGCTTAGACATACTAGCGGGAGGACTTTCCTACAATGAGCAGTTCTTC.

This chain uses TRBV7-9 with TRBJ1-1, with D possibly being TRBD1 (5 bases). V dropped 5 bases and J dropped 4 bases, with 14 bases sitting between them. The germline V gene encodes CDR1 SEHNR and CDR2 FQNEAQ (reference sequence). The CDR3 runs 14 residues. CDR3 protein: CASSLAGGSTEAFF. The CDR3 DNA reads TGTGCCAGCAGCCTCGCTGGGGGGAGCACTGAAGCTTTCTTT.

The genes are TRBV27 and TRBJ1-4; D is ambiguous. Germline CDR1 reads MNHEY; CDR2 reads SMNVEV (reference sequence). The CDR3 has 15 amino acids. Between the trimmed V and J ends, which lost 6 bases and 5 bases, there was a span of 16 bases. The CDR3 sequence: CASSPFNGGNEKLFF. The CDR3 region has the DNA TGTGCCAGCAGCCCCTTTAACGGAGGAAATGAAAAACTGTTTTTT.

The chain is built from TRBV29-1 and TRBJ2-7; D is possibly TRBD1 (6 bases). Germline V CDR1 and CDR2: SQVTM, ANQGSEA. V gave up 5 bases and J gave up 3 bases, with 8 bases separating them. The CDR3 totals 11 residues. The CDR3 DNA reads TGCAGCGTTAGGGACAACTACGAGCAGTACTTC. Translating gives CSVRDNYEQYF.

The V call is TRBV5-4, the J call TRBJ2-7; 7 nucleotides line up with TRBD2. In germline, CDR1 is SGHNT, CDR2 YYREEE (reference sequence). The CDR3 contains 14 residues. The ends lost 7 bases at V and 4 bases at J; junction bases unmatched: 11. In nucleotides, the CDR3 is TGTGCCAGCCGCGGTGGGGGGGGGATTTACGAGCAGTACTTC. Residues: CASRGGGGIYEQYF. The complete variable domain, with remaining parts taken from reference TRBV5-4 and TRBJ2-7, reads ETGVTQSPTHLIKTRGQQVTLRCSSQSGHNTVSWYQQALGQGPQFIFQYYREEENGRGNFPPRFSGLQFPNYSSELNVNALELDDSALYLCASRGGGGIYEQYFGPGTRLTVT.

The chain carries TRBV28 and TRBJ1-2; 7 bases fit TRBD1. Germline V gene sequence: CDR1 MDHEN, CDR2 SYDVKM. CDR3 length: 16 residues. V trimming: 6 bases; J trimming: 7 bases; junction bases outside the gene matches: 17. The CDR3, as DNA: TGTGCCAGCAGGAACAGACAGGGTATCCTTCTCAGTGGCTACACCTTC. Encoded protein: CASRNRQGILLSGYTF.

The chain combines TRBV3-1 (or the pseudogene TRBV3-2) with TRBJ2-2; 10 nucleotides agree with TRBD1. CDR1 LGHDT and CDR2 YNNKEL come from the germline V gene (reference sequence). The CDR3 covers 15 residues. The junction had 3 bases not matched to a gene; V was cut back by 4 bases and J by 4 bases. CDR3 sequence (DNA): TGTGCCAGCAGCCGGGACAGGGGAGTCACCGGGGAGCTGTTTTTT. Residues: CASSRDRGVTGELFF.